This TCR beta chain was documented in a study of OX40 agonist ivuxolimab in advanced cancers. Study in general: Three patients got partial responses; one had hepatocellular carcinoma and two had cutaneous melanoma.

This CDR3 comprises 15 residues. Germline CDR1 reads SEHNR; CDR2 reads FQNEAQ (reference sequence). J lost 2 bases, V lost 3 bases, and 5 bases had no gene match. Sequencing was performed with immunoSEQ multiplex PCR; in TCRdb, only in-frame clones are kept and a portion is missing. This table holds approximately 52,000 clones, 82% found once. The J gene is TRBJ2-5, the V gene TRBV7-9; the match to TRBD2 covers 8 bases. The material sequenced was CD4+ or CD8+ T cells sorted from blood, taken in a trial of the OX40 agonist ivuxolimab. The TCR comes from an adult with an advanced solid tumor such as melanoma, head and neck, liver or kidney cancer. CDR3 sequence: CASSFGRAQQETQYF. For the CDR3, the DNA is TGTGCCAGCAGCTTCGGGAGGGCCCAACAAGAGACCCAGTACTTC.